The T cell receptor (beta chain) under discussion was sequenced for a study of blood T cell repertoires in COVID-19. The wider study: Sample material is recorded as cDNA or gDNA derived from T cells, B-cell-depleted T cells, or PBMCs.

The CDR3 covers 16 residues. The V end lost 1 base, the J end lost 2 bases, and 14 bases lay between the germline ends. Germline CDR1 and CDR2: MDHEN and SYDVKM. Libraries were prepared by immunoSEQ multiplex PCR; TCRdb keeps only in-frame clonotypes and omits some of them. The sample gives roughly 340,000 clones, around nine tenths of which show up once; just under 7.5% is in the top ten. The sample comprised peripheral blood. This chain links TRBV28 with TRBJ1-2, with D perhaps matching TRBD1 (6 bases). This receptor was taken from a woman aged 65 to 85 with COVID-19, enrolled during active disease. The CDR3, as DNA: TGTGCCAGCAGTTTATATGCGGGGGGCGAGAACTATGGCTACACCTTC. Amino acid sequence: CASSLYAGGENYGYTF.